The next 9 T cell receptor beta chains were all read from a single sample in a study of cytomegalovirus exposure and HLA in healthy donors. A multiplex PCR was run with 60 Vbeta primers and 13 Jbeta primers. Measured with immunoSEQ multiplex PCR; TCRdb has only the in-frame clones, and not every one. The data hold 250,000 to 350,000 clones, with 75% to 90% observed a single time. The sample taken for sequencing was PBMCs. These receptors were taken from a man aged 40-55 years in good health and CMV-seropositive.

The chain recombines TRBV19 with TRBJ1-3; D unresolved. Between the trimmed V and J ends, which lost 3 bases and 3 bases, there was a span of 9 bases. This CDR3 spans 14 amino acids. Germline V lookup: CDR1 LNHDA, CDR2 SQIVND (reference sequence). CDR3 DNA: TGTGCCAGTAGTATCTCAGGAGGTGGAAACACCATATATTTT. The encoded protein is CASSISGGGNTIYF.

The chain recombines TRBV14 with TRBJ1-5; 8 nucleotides align to TRBD1. The CDR3 is 13 residues long. In germline, CDR1 is SGHDN, CDR2 FVKESK. Trimming removed 4 bases from V and 5 bases from J; junction bases left unmatched: 1. For the CDR3, the DNA is TGTGCCAGCAGCCCGACAGGGGATCAGCCCCAGCATTTT. Its translation: CASSPTGDQPQHF.

The chain combines TRBV19 with TRBJ1-1; a weak D match, TRBD1 (5 bases). Germline CDR1 and CDR2: LNHDA and SQIVND (reference sequence). V was shortened by 7 bases and J by 3 bases, with 12 bases between the two germline ends. The CDR3 is 13 amino acids. This CDR3 is CASKRSRDTEAFF. CDR3 sequence (DNA): TGTGCCAGTAAGCGATCCAGGGACACTGAAGCTTTCTTT.

The gene calls are TRBV7-2 and TRBJ2-5; 7 nucleotides line up with TRBD2. With V trimmed by 5 bases and J by 5 bases, 14 bases remained unmatched. Germline V gives CDR1 SGHTA, CDR2 FQGNSA. The length of the CDR3 is 16 residues. CDR3 residues: CASSPNLAVPGETQYF. CDR3 sequence (DNA): TGTGCCAGCAGCCCAAACCTAGCGGTCCCTGGGGAGACCCAGTACTTC. Using reference TRBV7-2 and TRBJ2-5 for the parts outside the CDR3, the full variable domain is GAGVSQSPSNKVTEKGKDVELRCDPISGHTALYWYRQSLGQGLEFLIYFQGNSAPDKSGLPSDRFSAERTGGSVSTLTIQRTQQEDSAVYLCASSPNLAVPGETQYFGPGTRLLVL.

This chain uses TRBV4-2 with TRBJ1-4, with D unresolved. Germline V gene lookup returns CDR1 LGHNA and CDR2 YNFKEQ. This CDR3 is 16 amino acids long. V was clipped by 4 bases and J by 0 bases, with 12 bases between them. The CDR3 loop is CASSRTLDATNEKLFF. CDR3 nucleotide sequence: TGTGCCAGCAGCCGGACTCTCGATGCAACTAATGAAAAACTGTTTTTT.

The V call is TRBV28, the J call TRBJ2-7; maybe TRBD1 (5 bases). The CDR3 is 12 residues long. Germline-derived CDR1 and CDR2 are MDHEN and SYDVKM. Trimming cost V 3 bases and J 6 bases, with 9 bases left between them. In DNA form, the CDR3 reads TGTGCCAGCAGTTTGGGGCAGGTCGAGCAGTACTTC. It specifies CASSLGQVEQYF.

J is TRBJ1-1 and V is TRBV25-1; possibly TRBD1 for D (5 bases). Germline CDR1 reads MGHDK; CDR2 reads SYGVNS. The CDR3 is made up of 16 amino acids. V was trimmed by 3 bases and J by 3 bases, leaving 17 bases between them. The CDR3 loop reads CASSDSEGWWDTEAFF. DNA for the CDR3: TGTGCCAGCAGTGATTCGGAGGGGTGGTGGGACACTGAAGCTTTCTTT. The full variable domain, completed using reference TRBV25-1 and TRBJ1-1, is EADIYQTPRYLVIGTGKKITLECSQTMGHDKMYWYQQDPGMELHLIHYSYGVNSTEKGDLSSESTVSRIRTEHFPLTLESARPSHTSQYLCASSDSEGWWDTEAFFGQGTRLTVV.

The CDR3: CASSTDRSGNTIYF. Written as DNA, the CDR3 is TGTGCCAGCTCAACGGACAGGTCTGGAAACACCATATATTTT. This chain links TRBV18 with TRBJ1-3; 7 bases fit TRBD1. The CDR3 is 14 amino acids. V gave up 5 bases and J gave up 1 base; unmatched junction bases: 2. Germline CDR1 KGHSH, CDR2 LQKENI.

This chain connects TRBV5-8 to TRBJ2-1; possibly TRBD2 for D (5 bases). V lost 0 bases and J 12 bases, leaving 13 bases between the germline ends. Germline lookup yields CDR1 SGHTS and CDR2 YDEGEE. The CDR3 covers 13 residues. In DNA, the CDR3 is TGTGCCAGCAGCTTGGCCGCTAGAGGGAGGCAGTTCTTC. This sequence encodes CASSLAARGRQFF.